Presented here are 9 T cell receptor beta chains from one specimen sequenced in a study of beta chain features in type 1 diabetes. Notes on the study in general: Type 1 diabetes patients had moderately but significantly shorter TCRB CDR3s in all four CD4+ subsets.

Sequenced material consisted of expressed TCRB transcripts (all of the isolated RNA was reverse transcribed). TCRdb's table, derived via immunoSEQ multiplex PCR, lists solely in-frame clones and lacks some. The sample lists 93,000 or so clones; 28% were seen once. These receptors have no identified antigens. Sequenced input: central memory CD4+ T cells from blood. Receptors originate from a woman aged 18-35 years with type 1 diabetes.

The J gene is TRBJ2-3, the V gene TRBV27; 7 bases fit TRBD2. Trimming cost V 6 bases and J 6 bases; bases outside gene matches: 9. CDR1 is MNHEY, CDR2 SMNVEV, per germline (reference sequence). CDR3 length: 14 residues. The CDR3 sequence: CASSPRRLADTQYF. CDR3 DNA: TGTGCCAGCAGCCCACGAAGACTAGCCGATACGCAGTATTTT.

In DNA form, the CDR3 reads TGTGCCAGTAGACCACGGGACAACCAAGAGACCCAGTACTTC. This codes for CASRPRDNQETQYF. The chain has TRBV19 and TRBJ2-5, with D maybe TRBD1 (6 bases). Trimming pared 6 bases from V and 0 bases from J, leaving 11 bases between. The CDR3 spans 14 residues. Looked up from germline, CDR1 is LNHDA and CDR2 is SQIVND (reference sequence).

This clone was seen only a few times. The chain links TRBV6-5 to TRBJ1-1; D is perhaps TRBD1 (5 bases). Trimming stripped 5 bases from V and 1 base from J, with 11 bases between. Germline CDR1 reads MNHEY; CDR2 reads SVGAGI. The CDR3 has 14 residues. In DNA, the CDR3 is TGTGCCAGCAGTCCCCAGGGCTGGAACACTGAAGCTTTCTTT. Encoded protein: CASSPQGWNTEAFF.

The V call is TRBV30, the J call TRBJ1-1; tentatively, D is TRBD1 (6 bases). Germline loops: CDR1 GTSNPN, CDR2 SVGIG (reference sequence). The V end lost 5 bases, the J end lost 4 bases, and 11 bases lay between the germline ends. The CDR3 has 12 amino acids. The CDR3 coding sequence is TGTGCCTGGGGGGAGGGGGGCACTGAAGCTTTCTTT. Its translation: CAWGEGGTEAFF.

This clone appeared a few times. The gene calls are TRBV29-1 and TRBJ2-3, with D uncertain. There are 13 residues in the CDR3. Between the trimmed V and J ends, which lost 1 base and 3 bases, there was a span of 8 bases. CDR1 and CDR2 from the germline V gene are SQVTM and ANQGSEA. The CDR3 loop is CSVEGEATDTQYF. In DNA form, the CDR3 reads TGCAGCGTTGAAGGTGAAGCAACAGATACGCAGTATTTT.

The V gene is TRBV29-1, the J gene TRBJ1-1; D call uncertain. This CDR3 has 13 amino acids. CDR1 is SQVTM and CDR2 is ANQGSEA in the germline V gene. Trimming left V 7 bases short and J 0 bases short, with 12 bases between. CDR3 in amino acids: CSGETHMNTEAFF. CDR3 nucleotide sequence: TGCAGCGGGGAGACGCACATGAACACTGAAGCTTTCTTT.

The V and J genes are TRBV25-1 and TRBJ1-6; TRBD1 matches at 7 bases. Germline assignment: CDR1 MGHDK and CDR2 SYGVNS. This CDR3 is built from 15 residues. The V segment lost 8 bases and the J segment 7 bases; nucleotides outside the gene matches: 11. CDR3 residues: CASGLIDRDNSPLHF. The CDR3 DNA is TGTGCCAGCGGGTTAATCGACAGGGACAATTCACCCCTCCACTTT.

This clone has just a few counts. The rearrangement links TRBV5-1 to TRBJ2-2; 7 nucleotides agree with TRBD2. Trimming removed 4 bases from V and 3 bases from J; junction bases left unmatched: 12. The CDR3 sequence is 17 residues long. CDR1 SGHRS and CDR2 YFSETQ come from the germline V gene. The CDR3 DNA sequence: TGCGCCAGCAGCCCCGTGGCTAGCGGATTGGACACCGGGGAGCTGTTTTTT. This sequence encodes CASSPVASGLDTGELFF.

This clone was counted a few times. This chain connects TRBV5-4 to TRBJ1-4; 7 bases match TRBD1. CDR3 length: 14 amino acids. J gave up 3 bases and V 1 base, and 0 bases lay outside the gene matches. Germline V gene data show CDR1 as SGHNT and CDR2 as YYREEE (reference sequence). CDR3 sequence: CASSLQGANEKLFF. The CDR3 DNA follows: TGTGCCAGCAGCTTGCAGGGGGCTAATGAAAAACTGTTTTTT.